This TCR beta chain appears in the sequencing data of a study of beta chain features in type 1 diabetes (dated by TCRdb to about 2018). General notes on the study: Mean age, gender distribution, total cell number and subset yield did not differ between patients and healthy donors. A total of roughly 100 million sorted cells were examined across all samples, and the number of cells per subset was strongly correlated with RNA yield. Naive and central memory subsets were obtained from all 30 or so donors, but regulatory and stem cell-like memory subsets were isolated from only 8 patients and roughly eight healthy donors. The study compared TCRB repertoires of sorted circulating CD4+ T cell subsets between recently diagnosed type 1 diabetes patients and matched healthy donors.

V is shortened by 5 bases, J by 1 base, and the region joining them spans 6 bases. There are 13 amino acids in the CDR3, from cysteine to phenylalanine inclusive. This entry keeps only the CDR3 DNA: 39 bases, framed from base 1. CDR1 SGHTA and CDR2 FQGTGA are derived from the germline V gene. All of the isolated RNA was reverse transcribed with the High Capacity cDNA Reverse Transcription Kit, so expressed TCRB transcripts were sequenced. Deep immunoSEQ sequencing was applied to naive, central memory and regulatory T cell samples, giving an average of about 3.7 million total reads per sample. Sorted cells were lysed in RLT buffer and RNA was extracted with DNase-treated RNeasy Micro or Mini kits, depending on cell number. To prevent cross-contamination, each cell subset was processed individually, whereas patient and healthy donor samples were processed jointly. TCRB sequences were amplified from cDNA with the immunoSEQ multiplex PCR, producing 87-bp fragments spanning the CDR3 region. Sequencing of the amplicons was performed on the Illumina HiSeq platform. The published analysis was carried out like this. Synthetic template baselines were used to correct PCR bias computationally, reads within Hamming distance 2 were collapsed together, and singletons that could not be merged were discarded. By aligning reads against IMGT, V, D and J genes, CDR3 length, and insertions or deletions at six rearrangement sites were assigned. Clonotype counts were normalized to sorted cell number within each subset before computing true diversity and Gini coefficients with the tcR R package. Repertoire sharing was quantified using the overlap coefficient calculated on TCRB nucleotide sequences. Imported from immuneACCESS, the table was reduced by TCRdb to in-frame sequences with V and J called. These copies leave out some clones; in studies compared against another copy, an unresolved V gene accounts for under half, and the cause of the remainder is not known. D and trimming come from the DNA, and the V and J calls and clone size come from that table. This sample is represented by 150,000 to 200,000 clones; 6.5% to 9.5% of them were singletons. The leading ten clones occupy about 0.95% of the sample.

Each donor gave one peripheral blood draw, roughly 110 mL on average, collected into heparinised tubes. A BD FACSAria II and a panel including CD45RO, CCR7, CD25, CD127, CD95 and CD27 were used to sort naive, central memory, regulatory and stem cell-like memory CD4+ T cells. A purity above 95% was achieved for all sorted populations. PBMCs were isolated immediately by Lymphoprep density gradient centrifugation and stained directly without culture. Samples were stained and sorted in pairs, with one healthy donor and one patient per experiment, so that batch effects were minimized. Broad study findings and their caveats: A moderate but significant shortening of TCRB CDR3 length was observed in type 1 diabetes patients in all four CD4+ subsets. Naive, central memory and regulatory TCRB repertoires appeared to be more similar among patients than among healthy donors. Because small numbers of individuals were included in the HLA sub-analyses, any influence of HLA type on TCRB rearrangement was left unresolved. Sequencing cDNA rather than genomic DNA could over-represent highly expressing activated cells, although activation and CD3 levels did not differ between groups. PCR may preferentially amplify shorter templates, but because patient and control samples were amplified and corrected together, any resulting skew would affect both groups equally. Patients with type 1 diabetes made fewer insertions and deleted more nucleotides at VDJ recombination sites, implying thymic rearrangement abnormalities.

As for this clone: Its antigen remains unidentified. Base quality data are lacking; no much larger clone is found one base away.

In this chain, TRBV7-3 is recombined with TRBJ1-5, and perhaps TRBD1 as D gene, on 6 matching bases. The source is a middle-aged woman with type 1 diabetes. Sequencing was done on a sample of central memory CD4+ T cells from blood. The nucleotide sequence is TGTGCCAGCAGCCAGGGGAGCAATCAGCCCCAGCATTTT. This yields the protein CASSQGSNQPQHF.